One sample yielded the 9 T cell receptor beta chains listed below, sequenced in a study of blood T cell repertoires in COVID-19. Assay used: immunoSEQ multiplex PCR; TCRdb lists only in-frame clones, some missing. The data contain around 190,000 clones, about nine tenths of them singletons. Input material: peripheral blood. These receptors were collected from a man aged 18 to 29 who had recovered from COVID-19.

The rearrangement joins TRBV6-2 or TRBV6-3 to TRBJ1-1; 9 positions match TRBD1. The CDR3 is 15 residues long. V dropped 2 bases and J dropped 4; count of bases not matched to a gene: 5. Germline lookup yields CDR1 MNHEY and CDR2 SVGEGT. CDR3 nucleotide sequence: TGTGCCAGCAGTTACCGGGACAGGGTGACCACTGAAGCTTTCTTT. It translates to CASSYRDRVTTEAFF.

The V gene is TRBV24-1, the J gene TRBJ2-2; 9 bases match TRBD2. The germline gives CDR1 KGHDR, CDR2 SFDVKD. V lost 1 base and J lost 4; bases outside the gene matches: 6. CDR3 length equals 17 residues. The chain's CDR3 is CATSDLAGGVATGELFF. In DNA, the CDR3 is TGTGCCACCAGTGATTTAGCGGGAGGCGTTGCCACCGGGGAGCTGTTTTTT.

The chain uses TRBV25-1 and TRBJ2-7; tentatively, D is TRBD2 (5 bases). Between the trimmed V and J ends, which lost 6 bases and 3 bases, there was a span of 6 bases. CDR1 is MGHDK, CDR2 SYGVNS, per germline. The CDR3 runs to 11 residues. Here the CDR3 DNA reads TGTGCCAGCAGCGAGGGCTACGAGCAGTACTTC. Its translation: CASSEGYEQYF.

J is TRBJ2-1 and V is TRBV28; 13 nucleotides agree with TRBD2. From germline, CDR1 is MDHEN and CDR2 SYDVKM. The CDR3 is 20 amino acids. With 3 bases clipped from V and 8 bases from J, the junction kept 19 bases outside the gene matches. CDR3 residues: CASSFPGLAGPGGVLDEQFF. The CDR3 DNA reads TGTGCCAGCAGTTTTCCGGGACTAGCGGGGCCAGGGGGGGTTTTGGATGAGCAGTTCTTC.

Written as DNA, the CDR3 is TGTGCCAGCAGCCCCCCGGGGCTAGCGGGTGTGCAGTACTTC. It encodes CASSPPGLAGVQYF. The chain is built from TRBV6-5 and TRBJ2-7; 8 nucleotides align to TRBD2. The germline gives CDR1 MNHEY, CDR2 SVGAGI. The CDR3 runs to 14 residues. The V segment lost 6 bases and the J segment 9 bases; nucleotides outside the gene matches: 13.

This clone was picked up one time. V gene TRBV18 combines with J gene TRBJ2-1; unclear D gene. Trimming pared 4 bases from V and 0 bases from J, leaving 10 bases between. The CDR3 length is 15 residues. The germline V gene encodes CDR1 KGHSH and CDR2 LQKENI. The CDR3 DNA follows: TGTGCCAGCTCACTGAAAGGAGTCTCCTACAATGAGCAGTTCTTC. Amino acid sequence: CASSLKGVSYNEQFF.

The chain links TRBV5-1 to TRBJ2-7, with a weak D call TRBD2 (5 bases). The germline gives CDR1 SGHRS, CDR2 YFSETQ. The CDR3 loop spans 15 amino acids. The V end lost 3 bases, the J end lost 0 bases, and 13 bases lay between the germline ends. CDR3 loop: CASSSMDGGSYEQYF. Here the CDR3 DNA reads TGCGCCAGCAGCTCAATGGACGGAGGCTCCTACGAGCAGTACTTC.

The chain links TRBV28 to TRBJ2-1; the D gene is possibly TRBD1 (5 bases). Looked up from germline, CDR1 is MDHEN and CDR2 is SYDVKM. CDR3 length: 14 amino acids. V was pared by 3 bases and J by 6 bases, with 12 bases between. This CDR3 is CASSFRGHLNEQFF. CDR3 coding DNA: TGTGCCAGCAGTTTTCGAGGACACCTCAATGAGCAGTTCTTC.

This clone was found a few times. This sequence joins TRBV2 and TRBJ1-6; no firm D call. Between the trimmed V and J ends, which lost 4 bases and 11 bases, there was a span of 15 bases. This CDR3 has 14 amino acids. In germline, CDR1 is SNHLY, CDR2 FYNNEI. The CDR3 region is CASSGGQTRAPLHF. The CDR3 DNA follows: TGTGCCAGCAGTGGAGGCCAAACCCGGGCACCCCTCCACTTT.